The sequence of this T cell receptor (beta chain) was determined in a study of blood T cell repertoires in COVID-19. Study at large: Sources were T cells, B-cell-depleted T cells, or PBMCs; the material itself was cDNA or gDNA.

Libraries were prepared by immunoSEQ multiplex PCR; TCRdb keeps only in-frame clonotypes and omits some of them. The sample holds under 400,000 clones; almost 90% are singletons and the top ten take 5% to 8.5%. Sequenced material: peripheral blood. This sequence was found in a man aged 18 to 29 with active or convalescent COVID-19.

The chain's CDR3 is CASSPRGLETQYF. The CDR3, as DNA: TGTGCCAGCTCACCACGGGGGCTGGAGACCCAGTACTTC. This rearrangement joins TRBV18 to TRBJ2-5, with D possibly matching TRBD1 (6 bases). Trimming took 1 base from V and 5 from J, leaving 8 bases between them. Per the germline V gene, CDR1 is KGHSH and CDR2 is LQKENI. The CDR3 is 13 amino acids.